Listed below are T cell receptor beta chains from one sample, sequenced in a study of naive and memory T cell subsets. TCRdb re-called the UMI-ligation and nested PCR reads through MiXCR, storing one row per CDR3 protein. The sample contains 75,000 to 85,000 distinct CDR3 sequences, around 13% of which appear only once. The sequencing input was central memory CD4+ T cells from blood. These receptors came from a human donor in good health. Both conserved end residues are part of each CDR3.

>TRBJ2-7|TRBV29-1
CSVRQGGYEQYF
>TRBJ2-3|TRBV5-1
CASSRQDGTDTQYF
>TRBJ2-1|TRBV4-3
CASSQEVAGVYEQFF
>TRBJ2-2|TRBV29-1
CSVTGTSNTGELFF
>TRBJ2-6|TRBV3-1
CASSQTASGANVLTF
>TRBJ2-1|TRBV18
CASSPTADLPNEQFF
>TRBJ2-5|TRBV25-1
CASSDPGQGQETQYF
>TRBJ2-7|TRBV20-1
CSAELGSRSYEQYF
>TRBJ1-5|TRBV20-1
CSAASGVGTRTGNQPQHF
>TRBJ2-1|TRBV27
CASSFRGDRLNEQFF
>TRBJ2-5|TRBV11-2
CASSLGTSGIETQYF
>TRBJ2-7|TRBV23-1
CASSGTGRDYEQYF
>TRBJ2-5|TRBV21-1
CASSKGWGLQETQYF
>TRBJ1-1|TRBV20-1
CSASDRGWGTEAFF
>TRBJ2-3|TRBV5-1
CASSPTSGGRAKDTQYF